This T cell receptor (beta chain) was captured by sequencing in a study of post-analysis software for immune sequencing data (dated by TCRdb to between 2014 and 2017). Context from the whole study: Disease courses on record covered relapsing-remitting, secondary progressive and progressive-relapsing multiple sclerosis, though some patients had no subtype annotation. A subset of samples was prepared in parallel using single-end sample barcoding, then pooled and co-amplified after Illumina adapter ligation. The patient repertoires were set against about 12 previously published healthy control repertoires from donors whose ages ranged from roughly 6 to 27 years.

TCR beta repertoires were profiled from peripheral blood of roughly 13 young patients with multiple sclerosis to demonstrate the VDJtools post-analysis software. The multiple sclerosis patients were children and adolescents between roughly 6 and 16 years of age. What the research found in general, with its limitations: Direct clustering with F measure revealed strong co-clustering of samples prepared in the same batch, which led to a batch-effect correction. The multiple sclerosis patient group was slightly younger than the control group. About five TRBV segments, including TRBV5-6, TRBV5-1 and TRBV20-1, were significantly more frequent in patients than controls. Multiple sclerosis patients had significantly lower normalized Chao1 diversity than controls, a result that suggests substantial peripheral T-cell clonal expansion.

The library was made by PCR. The sequencer listed for this sample is Illumina HiSeq 2500. Unique molecular identifiers were incorporated into TCR beta cDNA libraries to reduce PCR and sequencing biases. Per 1 to 10 million input T cells, roughly 500,000 cDNA molecules were obtained, such that each molecule approximated one T cell. The patient libraries were prepared and sequenced with the same protocol used for the earlier healthy control dataset. Samples belonging to the same batch were prepared together, multiplexed and sequenced on a shared HiSeq lane. From the authors' description of their analysis: MIGEC handled the raw barcoded reads, throwing out single-read molecular identifier groups before consensus assembly and CDR3 extraction. Clonotype tables were post-analysed with VDJtools, and diversity was normalized by down-sampling all datasets to the smallest sample size. Repertoire overlap clustering matched CDR3 amino acid but not nucleotide sequences to correct batch-related cross-sample contamination. In TCRdb, the public reads were trimmed at Q25 with fastp and aligned with MiXCR, with productive beta chains retained. Identical CDR3 protein sequences are pooled into one entry, listed with their most common genes and DNA. What appears here as the V and J calls and clone size reflects TCRdb's work, not the paper's. The sample table lists roughly 730,000 distinct CDR3 sequences, 25% to 30% of them with a count of one. More than 0.55% of the sample is held by the ten biggest clonotypes.

Turning to this clonotype: This receptor's antigen is unknown. Base qualities are missing; no much larger clone stands one base away.

Including the terminal cysteine and phenylalanine, the CDR3 comprises 18 residues. Only the CDR3 DNA is retained, 54 bases long and in frame from the first base. CDR1 and CDR2, looked up from the germline V gene (reference sequence), are MNHEY and SMNVEV. V was cut back by 0 bases and J by 4 bases, leaving a gap of 19 bases between them. The sequence was obtained from a girl aged 5-17 years with multiple sclerosis. This sequence uses TRBV27 and TRBJ1-5; the D gene is perhaps TRBD1, from 6 matching bases. The sample taken for sequencing was blood. The CDR3 is CASSLSNLGADRNQPQHF. The DNA sequence is as follows: TGTGCCAGCAGTTTATCGAATCTGGGGGCAGACCGAAATCAGCCCCAGCATTTT.